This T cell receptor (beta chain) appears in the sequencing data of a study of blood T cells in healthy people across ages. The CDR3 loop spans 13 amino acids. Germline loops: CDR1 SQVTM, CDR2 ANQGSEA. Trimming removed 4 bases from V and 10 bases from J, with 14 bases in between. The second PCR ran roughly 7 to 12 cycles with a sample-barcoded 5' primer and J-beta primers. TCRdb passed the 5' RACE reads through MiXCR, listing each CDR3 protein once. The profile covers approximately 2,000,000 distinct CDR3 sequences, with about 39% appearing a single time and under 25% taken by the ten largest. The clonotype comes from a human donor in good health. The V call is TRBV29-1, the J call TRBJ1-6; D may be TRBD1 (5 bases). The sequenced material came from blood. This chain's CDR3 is CSVALGGGSPLHF. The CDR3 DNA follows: TGCAGCGTTGCCCTCGGGGGTGGGTCACCCCTCCACTTT.